The 13 T cell receptor beta chains reported below all come from one sample, sequenced in a study of blood T cell repertoires in COVID-19. Assay: immunoSEQ multiplex PCR; the TCRdb copy retains only in-frame clones and omits some. Of hundreds of thousands of clones in the sample, roughly 88% were seen once. Sequenced input: peripheral blood. These receptors originate from a woman older than 75 with COVID-19, enrolled during active disease.

This chain joins TRBV6-5 and TRBJ1-2, with D unresolved. The length of the CDR3 is 13 residues. Trimming pared 6 bases from V and 8 bases from J, leaving 16 bases between. Per germline, CDR1 MNHEY and CDR2 SVGAGI. The CDR3 bases are TGTGCCAGCAGCGTGGACGACCGGGGAGGCTACACCTTC. Encoded protein: CASSVDDRGGYTF.

About this clone: Mismatch with germline at one junction end may stem from a read error. This sequence joins TRBV2 and TRBJ1-2, with D perhaps matching TRBD1 (6 bases). Germline CDR1 reads SNHLY; CDR2 reads FYNNEI. The CDR3 runs 13 residues. CDR3 DNA: TGTGCCAGCAGTCCAGGACAGTCGACAATACCCGTTTTC. It specifies CASSPGQSTIPVF.

This chain connects TRBV5-4 to TRBJ2-5, with 9 bases identical to TRBD1. The CDR3 spans 15 residues. Germline V gives CDR1 SGHNT, CDR2 YYREEE (reference sequence). V gave up 0 bases and J gave up 2 bases; unmatched junction bases: 2. CDR3 protein: CASSLGGTGQETQYF. For the CDR3, the DNA is TGTGCCAGCAGCTTGGGTGGGACAGGGCAAGAGACCCAGTACTTC.

This clone was detected once. V and J are TRBV7-2 and TRBJ2-1; 14 bases are a match to TRBD2. Trimming removed 2 bases from V and 8 bases from J; junction bases left unmatched: 8. The CDR3 is 17 residues long. Germline CDR1 and CDR2: SGHTA and FQGNSA. DNA of the CDR3: TGTGCCAGCAGCTTACAAGGTTGGGGACTAGCGGGGGATGAGCAGTTCTTC. The encoded protein is CASSLQGWGLAGDEQFF.

This clone has only one observation. The rearrangement uses TRBV19 and TRBJ1-1, with unresolved D. The CDR3 consists of 14 residues. Trimming stripped 5 bases from V and 6 bases from J, with 16 bases between. Germline V gene data show CDR1 as LNHDA and CDR2 as SQIVND (reference sequence). The CDR3 bases are TGTGCCAGTAGTGCGGCCGCGGGGTTGGCTGAAGCTTTCTTT. Its translation: CASSAAAGLAEAFF.

J is TRBJ1-2 and V is TRBV5-1; TRBD1 might be the D (5 bases). This CDR3 region has 13 residues. Trimming took off 0 bases at V and 8 bases at J, with 11 bases between the two ends. Per the germline V gene, CDR1 is SGHRS and CDR2 is YFSETQ. CDR3 in amino acids: CASSLEGAQGYTF. DNA for the CDR3: TGCGCCAGCAGCTTGGAAGGGGCGCAGGGCTACACCTTC.

V and J are TRBV5-1 and TRBJ2-5; a possible D gene is TRBD2 (5 bases). The CDR3 spans 13 residues. The germline gives CDR1 SGHRS, CDR2 YFSETQ. Trimming removed 2 bases from V and 2 bases from J, with 7 bases in between. CDR3 sequence reads: CASSFTGQETQYF. DNA for the CDR3: TGCGCCAGCAGCTTTACGGGACAAGAGACCCAGTACTTC. Supplemented by reference TRBV5-1 and TRBJ2-5, the full variable domain reads KAGVTQTPRYLIKTRGQQVTLSCSPISGHRSVSWYQQTPGQGLQFLFEYFSETQRNKGNFPGRFSGRQFSNSRSEMNVSTLELGDSALYLCASSFTGQETQYFGPGTRLLVL.

J is TRBJ1-1 and V is TRBV19; a possible D gene is TRBD1 (5 bases). This CDR3 comprises 15 residues. Trimming shortened V by 3 bases and J by 6 bases, and 17 bases separated the two germline ends. Germline V gene lookup returns CDR1 LNHDA and CDR2 SQIVND (reference sequence). The chain's CDR3 is CASSIYPGQAPEAFF. The CDR3 DNA is TGTGCCAGTAGTATTTATCCAGGGCAGGCTCCTGAAGCTTTCTTT.

The chain carries TRBV20-1 and TRBJ1-6; D is unresolved. CDR1 is DFQATT and CDR2 is SNEGSKA in the germline V gene (reference sequence). The CDR3 has 14 amino acids. V lost 3 bases to trimming and J lost 7 bases, with 13 bases between them. As DNA, the CDR3 is TGCAGTGCTAGTACTTCTTTCGGGAATTCACCCCTCCACTTT. This gives the protein CSASTSFGNSPLHF.

CDR3 nucleotide sequence: TGTGCCAGCAGCCTCAACACCGGGGAGCTGTTTTTT. It translates to CASSLNTGELFF. V usage is TRBV7-2 and J usage is TRBJ2-2, with D uncertain. The V end was cut by 5 bases, the J end by 2 bases, with 3 bases between. The CDR3 is made up of 12 amino acids. Germline CDR1 SGHTA, CDR2 FQGNSA.

V and J are TRBV28 and TRBJ1-3, with D unclear. The CDR3 is 12 amino acids. V was shortened by 8 bases and J by 5 bases, with 10 bases between the two germline ends. From germline, CDR1 is MDHEN and CDR2 SYDVKM. CDR3 residues: CASLDSRNTIYF. The CDR3 DNA follows: TGTGCCAGCTTGGACTCCCGAAACACCATATATTTT.

In its sample, this clone was seen once. This rearrangement joins TRBV6-1 to TRBJ1-2; TRBD1 might be the D (6 bases). The CDR3 covers 15 residues. Trimming stripped 2 bases from V and 0 bases from J, with 10 bases between. The germline V gene has CDR1 MNHNS and CDR2 SASEGT. The DNA for the CDR3 is TGTGCCAGCAGTGAATGGGACATTACTAACTATGGCTACACCTTC. Protein sequence: CASSEWDITNYGYTF.

This chain connects TRBV2 to TRBJ1-1; 8 positions agree with TRBD1. Germline-derived CDR1 and CDR2 are SNHLY and FYNNEI. The CDR3 is made up of 11 amino acids. The CDR3 DNA follows: TGTGCGGACAGGGATGGCACTGAAGCTTTCTTT. Translation gives CADRDGTEAFF. The variable domain in full, completed from reference TRBV2 and TRBJ1-1, reads EPEVTQTPSHQVTQMGQEVILRCVPISNHLYFYWYRQILGQKVEFLVSFYNNEISEKSEIFDDQFSVERPDGSNFTLKIRSTKLEDSAMYFCADRDGTEAFFGQGTRLTVV.